This T cell receptor (beta chain) was documented in a study of blood T cell repertoires in COVID-19. Study as a whole: Sites across the United States, Italy and Spain contributed samples from acute and convalescent COVID-19. The analysed material was cDNA or gDNA that came from T cells, B-cell-depleted T cells, or PBMCs.

In this sample, this clone turned up once. The CDR3 spans 15 residues. Germline V gene sequence: CDR1 KGHSH, CDR2 LQKENI. V dropped 3 bases and J dropped 1; count of bases not matched to a gene: 0. Original handling: Reference gene primer amplification yielded estimated nucleated cell counts. Sequencing used immunoSEQ multiplex PCR; TCRdb keeps in-frame clones, though not all of them. The V and J calls and clone size were taken over from that table, and D and trimming were inferred from the DNA. The data contain more than 85,000 clones, roughly four fifths of them singletons. The chain combines TRBV18 with TRBJ2-6; the match to TRBD1 covers 7 bases. Sequenced material: peripheral blood. The TCR sequence derives from a woman in her sixties with acute or convalescent COVID-19. CDR3 protein: CASSPTGSGANVLTF. The CDR3, as DNA: TGTGCCAGCTCACCGACAGGGTCTGGGGCCAACGTCCTGACTTTC.